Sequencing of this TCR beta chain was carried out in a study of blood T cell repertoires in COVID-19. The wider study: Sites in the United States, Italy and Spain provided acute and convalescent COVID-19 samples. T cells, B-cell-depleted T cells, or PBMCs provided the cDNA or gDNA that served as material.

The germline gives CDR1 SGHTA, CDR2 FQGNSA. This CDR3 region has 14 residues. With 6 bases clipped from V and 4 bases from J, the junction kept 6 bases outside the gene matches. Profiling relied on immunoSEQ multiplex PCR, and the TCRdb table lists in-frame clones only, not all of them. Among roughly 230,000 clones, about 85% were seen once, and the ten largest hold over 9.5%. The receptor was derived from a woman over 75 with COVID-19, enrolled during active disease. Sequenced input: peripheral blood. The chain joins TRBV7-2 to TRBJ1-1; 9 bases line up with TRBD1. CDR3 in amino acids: CASSLQGAGTEAFF. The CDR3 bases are TGTGCCAGCAGTCTACAGGGGGCGGGCACTGAAGCTTTCTTT. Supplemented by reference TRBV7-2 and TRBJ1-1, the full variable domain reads GAGVSQSPSNKVTEKGKDVELRCDPISGHTALYWYRQSLGQGLEFLIYFQGNSAPDKSGLPSDRFSAERTGGSVSTLTIQRTQQEDSAVYLCASSLQGAGTEAFFGQGTRLTVV.